This T cell receptor (beta chain) emerged from a study of Graves' ophthalmopathy and Graves' hyperthyroidism. Overall study findings and caveats: Built on 13 signatures, a model told ophthalmopathy apart from stable hyperthyroidism with about 85% sensitivity and 81.08% specificity.

Hyperthyroidism qualified as stable when ophthalmopathy did not develop within 18 months of follow-up. RNA served as the template for amplifying TCR beta CDR3 regions. The library came from an HTBI-primed first-round RT-PCR and a second-round multiplex PCR. A single record per CDR3 protein comes from TCRdb applying MiXCR to the multiplex PCR reads. Of about 39,000 distinct CDR3 sequences in the sample, approximately 53% were seen once. The CDR3 runs 13 residues. Germline lookup yields CDR1 SGDLS and CDR2 YYNGEE. J was trimmed by 14 bases and V by 2 bases; bases with no gene match: 4. This clonotype was seen many times. No antigen is known for it.

This sequence was found in an adult woman with stable Graves' hyperthyroidism. The chain carries TRBV9 and TRBJ2-2; 12 bases align to TRBD2. Sequencing input: peripheral blood. The CDR3 region has the DNA TGTGCCAGCAGCGTGACTAGCGGGAGCGTCCTGTTTTTT. Translated: CASSVTSGSVLFF.